This TCR beta chain derives from a study of PD-1 blockade in classical Hodgkin lymphoma. Data came from immunoSEQ multiplex PCR; TCRdb stores just in-frame clones and leaves some out. The data show 100,000 to 120,000 clones, 89% seen once. Broader study findings: Diversity in CD4+ TCRs, unlike that measured in CD8+ TCRs, had risen significantly by C4D1.

On this clone itself: Its antigen is undetermined.

Germline assignment: CDR1 SGHAT and CDR2 FQNNGV. Trimming cost V 5 bases and J 1 base, with 8 bases left between them. The CDR3 has 13 amino acids. With no exception, relapse followed autologous stem cell transplantation in all patients, and brentuximab vedotin exposure varied. This receptor was identified in a human donor with classical Hodgkin lymphoma. This sequence joins TRBV11-2 and TRBJ1-2, with D hard to call. The material sequenced was peripheral blood mononuclear cells (PBMCs), taken before the second cycle of nivolumab. The CDR3 region has the DNA TGTGCCAGCAGCGTGACAAGTAACTATGGCTACACCTTC. Amino acids: CASSVTSNYGYTF.